This entry describes one T cell receptor beta chain. This clonotype was seen repeatedly, ten times or more. This receptor's antigen is unknown. The input lacks base qualities; no much larger clone sits a single base away. Reading from cysteine to phenylalanine, the CDR3 counts 18 amino acids. The entry retains the CDR3 DNA only, 54 bases that are in frame from base 1. CDR1 SGHDT and CDR2 YYEEEE are derived from the germline V gene. Cut back by 0 bases and 0 bases, the V and J ends lie 16 bases apart. TCR cDNA was synthesized by 5'RACE template switching, through which a universal primer site and unique molecular identifiers were introduced. cDNA synthesis was primed from both the TCR alpha and TCR beta constant segments. Two PCR steps were used to amplify libraries, with sample barcodes and sequencing adapters being added in the second step. Sequencing of the libraries was done on either Illumina HiSeq 2500 (2x100 bp) or NovaSeq (2x150 bp). The paper's data handling went like this. MIGEC handled demultiplexing of reads and collapsing into UMI consensus sequences, while MiXCR performed V(D)J alignment. Vaccine-responding clonotypes were identified with edgeR using replicate PBMC samples, with FDR below 0.01 and a log2 fold change above 5 up to day 15 being required. CD4 or CD8 identity was assigned to each bulk clonotype according to whether the clonotype was present at higher abundance in the sequenced CD4 repertoire or the sequenced CD8 repertoire. Using fastp at Q25 and MiXCR, TCRdb reprocessed the public reads and kept productive beta chains. Every distinct CDR3 protein forms one entry, paired with its most common genes and DNA. TCRdb's processing, not the authors' own work, is the source of the V and J calls. The sample has about 69,000 distinct CDR3 sequences on record, roughly 6% of them singletons. The top ten hold around 2.2% of the sample.

This sample stems from a study of T cells after yellow fever vaccination (dated by TCRdb to about 2019). About the study as a whole: The SMART-Seq v4 Ultra Low Input RNA kit was used to prepare libraries from fractions with low cell numbers. Blood was drawn at multiple timepoints before and after primary and secondary immunization, with bulk PBMC replicates and cell subsets isolated. Two healthy male donors, one aged 18 to 30 and one aged 30 to 40 years, made up the cohort. To track T-cell clones before and after primary and booster YFV17D yellow fever vaccination, bulk TCR alpha and beta repertoires were sequenced longitudinally. General findings and caveats noted by the study authors: The secondary T-cell response was found to be weaker but faster than the primary response, with a peak reached on day 5 rather than on day 15. Computational filtering was needed because FACS-sorted repertoires could contain abundant contaminating clonotypes from the bulk population. Most clones expanded after primary vaccination (96% of CD4 and 80% to 90% of CD8) were re-detected after the booster, suggesting that broad memory maintenance occurred. A small share of clonotypes was detected in both CD4 and CD8 compartments, with the overlap likely arising from convergent recombination. Only a couple of donors were included in the study, so the extent to which the findings can be generalized is limited.

Read against the paper, the sample's treatment or condition label means: live attenuated yellow fever vaccine strain. PBMCs were isolated from peripheral blood using a standard Ficoll-Paque protocol. CD4 and CD8 T-cell fractions were isolated with Dynabeads CD4 and CD8 positive selection kits. TriZol was used to extract RNA from bulk PBMCs, from CD4 and CD8 fractions, and from dextramer-positive and dextramer-negative fractions. Here the chain combines TRBV5-6 and TRBJ1-5, with TRBD1 perhaps the D gene, on 6 matching bases. Sequencing used CD4+ T cells sorted from PBMCs, obtained roughly 15 days after the first yellow fever vaccination. This receptor was taken from a man between 18 and 35 years old who received the YFV17D yellow fever vaccine. The nucleotide sequence is TGTGCCAGCAGCTTGGAAATCGGAACAGGGCTTAGCAATCAGCCCCAGCATTTT. It translates to CASSLEIGTGLSNQPQHF.